The 21 T cell receptor beta chains below come from one sample, sequenced in a study of patients and donors after allogeneic stem cell transplantation. Each CDR3 protein is one row after TCRdb ran MiXCR on the RT-PCR reads. The sample has about a million distinct CDR3 sequences, approximately 18% seen once. Input material: blood, either unsorted or a sorted T cell fraction (not recorded which). These receptors originate from a human donor who was either an allogeneic HSCT recipient or a stem cell or donor lymphocyte infusion donor (not recorded which). It is not recorded whose cells these are; they may come from a transplant donor.

This sequence joins TRBV5-1 and TRBJ2-3, with D maybe TRBD2 (6 bases). This CDR3 has 16 residues. Per the germline V gene, CDR1 is SGHRS and CDR2 is YFSETQ. The V end lost 0 bases, the J end lost 0 bases, and 11 bases lay between the germline ends. The DNA for the CDR3 is TGCGCCAGCAGCTTGGGTCACAGCGGGAGCACAGATACGCAGTATTTT. This encodes CASSLGHSGSTDTQYF.

The chain combines TRBV20-1 with TRBJ1-3, with 10 bases aligning to TRBD1. CDR1 and CDR2 (germline): DFQATT, SNEGSKA (reference sequence). V lost 6 bases, J lost 7 bases, and 12 bases stayed unmatched. This CDR3 spans 15 amino acids. CDR3 amino acids: CSATLEGTGVNTIYF. The CDR3 nucleotides read TGCAGTGCCACTTTAGAAGGGACAGGGGTGAACACCATATATTTT.

The chain uses TRBV27 and TRBJ1-6, with D unresolved. Germline V CDR1 and CDR2: MNHEY, SMNVEV (reference sequence). The CDR3 length is 15 residues. V was cut by 4 bases and J by 6 bases, with 13 bases left in between. CDR3 in amino acids: CASSYSRRFNSPLHF. Here the CDR3 DNA reads TGTGCCAGCAGTTACAGTCGGCGTTTTAATTCACCCCTCCACTTT.

This chain connects TRBV5-1 to TRBJ2-5; D perhaps matches TRBD1 (6 bases). Per germline, CDR1 SGHRS and CDR2 YFSETQ. The CDR3 length is 14 residues. V lost 4 bases to trimming and J lost 4 bases, with 14 bases between them. CDR3 amino acids: CASSRGTRVETQYF. Here the CDR3 DNA reads TGCGCCAGCAGCAGAGGGACACGGGTAGAGACCCAGTACTTC.

V is TRBV13 and J is TRBJ2-1; D is unclear. Trimming left V 0 bases short and J 9 bases short, with 21 bases between. This CDR3 contains 17 residues. CDR1 PRHDT and CDR2 FYEKMQ come from the germline V gene (reference sequence). The CDR3 loop is CASSLGGIPGLFAEQFF. The CDR3 DNA reads TGTGCCAGCAGCTTAGGGGGTATTCCGGGCCTATTCGCTGAGCAGTTCTTC. The full variable domain, with the rest looked up from reference TRBV13 and TRBJ2-1, is AAGVIQSPRHLIKEKRETATLKCYPIPRHDTVYWYQQGPGQDPQFLISFYEKMQSDKGSIPDRFSAQQFSDYHSELNMSSLELGDSALYFCASSLGGIPGLFAEQFFGPGTRLTVL.

The V gene is TRBV27, the J gene TRBJ1-1, with D hard to call. Germline CDR1 reads MNHEY; CDR2 reads SMNVEV (reference sequence). V shed 2 bases and J shed 7 bases, with 14 bases lying between them. The CDR3 totals 14 residues. The CDR3 DNA follows: TGTGCCAGCAGTTTAAAAGGAGGGTCGGGTGAAGCTTTCTTT. This gives the protein CASSLKGGSGEAFF.

This clonotype has a handful of counts. This chain links TRBV20-1 with TRBJ2-7, with TRBD1 as a possible D gene (6 bases). Trimming took off 1 base at V and 7 bases at J, with 20 bases between the two ends. This CDR3 contains 15 residues. Germline loops: CDR1 DFQATT, CDR2 SNEGSKA (reference sequence). The CDR3 loop is CSARANQGKFGEQYF. The CDR3 region has the DNA TGCAGTGCTAGAGCAAACCAGGGGAAGTTTGGGGAGCAGTACTTC.

Only a few counts were recorded for this clonotype. The chain has TRBV29-1 and TRBJ2-5; perhaps TRBD1 as D (6 bases). CDR1 SQVTM and CDR2 ANQGSEA come from the germline V gene. The V end was cut by 4 bases, the J end by 4 bases, with 16 bases between. The CDR3 runs to 14 residues. In DNA form, the CDR3 reads TGCAGCGTTGCCGAAAACAGGGTCCGAGAGACCCAGTACTTC. It encodes CSVAENRVRETQYF. The variable domain in full, completed from reference TRBV29-1 and TRBJ2-5, reads SAVISQKPSRDICQRGTSLTIQCQVDSQVTMMFWYRQQPGQSLTLIATANQGSEATYESGFVIDKFPISRPNLTFSTLTVSNMSPEDSSIYLCSVAENRVRETQYFGPGTRLLVL.

The chain combines TRBV12-3 or TRBV12-4 with TRBJ1-2; 7 nucleotides match TRBD1. This CDR3 region has 14 residues. The ends lost 3 bases at V and 8 bases at J; junction bases unmatched: 9. The CDR3 DNA reads TGTGCCAGCAGTTTGGCAGGGGGGATTTTGGGCTACACCTTC. This sequence encodes CASSLAGGILGYTF.

The chain employs TRBV27 and TRBJ2-7; TRBD2 matches at 10 bases. V lost 4 bases to trimming and J lost 3 bases; unmatched junction nucleotides: 18. The CDR3 has 19 amino acids. Germline V gene data show CDR1 as MNHEY and CDR2 as SMNVEV (reference sequence). CDR3 nucleotide sequence: TGTGCCAGCAGTTCCAACCCTCCAGATGAACTAGCGGGATACTACGAGCAGTACTTC. Protein: CASSSNPPDELAGYYEQYF.

The sample holds many counts of this clonotype. The CDR3 DNA is TGTGCCATCGATCAGGGGAGGAACGAGCAGTACTTC. Its translation is CAIDQGRNEQYF. The chain recombines TRBV10-3 with TRBJ2-7, with D perhaps assigned TRBD1 or TRBD2 (6 bases each). Deletions cut 8 bases from V and 5 bases from J, with 13 bases between. Germline CDR1 ENHRY, CDR2 SYGVKD. The CDR3 is made up of 12 amino acids.

The chain recombines TRBV6-1 with TRBJ1-2; tentatively, D is TRBD1 (5 bases). The ends were cut back, 7 bases at V and 7 bases at J, with 25 bases in the middle. CDR3 size: 16 residues. The germline V gene encodes CDR1 MNHNS and CDR2 SASEGT. CDR3 DNA: TGTGCCAGCACCACCTCCCCGGGACGCCCCGCAGGTGGCTACACCTTC. Amino acids: CASTTSPGRPAGGYTF.

This clonotype has ten or more counts. The chain is built from TRBV20-1 and TRBJ2-3; TRBD2 agrees at 9 bases. With V trimmed by 5 bases and J by 6 bases, 0 bases remained unmatched. This CDR3 contains 11 residues. Germline assignment: CDR1 DFQATT and CDR2 SNEGSKA (reference sequence). The chain's CDR3 is CSAGLADTQYF. The CDR3 coding sequence is TGCAGTGCTGGACTAGCGGATACGCAGTATTTT.

In this sample, this clonotype turned up a few times. This sequence joins TRBV3-1 and TRBJ2-7; perhaps D is TRBD1 or TRBD2 (5 bases each). The CDR3 has 15 residues. The germline gives CDR1 LGHDT, CDR2 YNNKEL (reference sequence). V lost 5 bases and J lost 7, with 21 bases in between. The CDR3: CASSVRDGHWYEQYF. The CDR3 DNA follows: TGTGCCAGCAGCGTCCGGGACGGCCATTGGTATGAGCAGTACTTC.

The CDR3 reads CASSIQGSGEQYF. The CDR3 DNA is TGTGCCAGTAGTATTCAAGGGTCAGGCGAGCAGTACTTC. This chain connects TRBV19 to TRBJ2-7; D unresolved. Germline V CDR1 and CDR2: LNHDA, SQIVND (reference sequence). CDR3 length: 13 amino acids. The V end lost 3 bases, the J end lost 6 bases, and 12 bases lay between the germline ends.

This clonotype was detected once. The chain is built from TRBV2 and TRBJ2-2, with D tentatively TRBD1 (6 bases). Germline V lookup: CDR1 SNHLY, CDR2 FYNNEI. V shed 6 bases and J shed 3 bases, with 11 bases lying between them. CDR3 length: 14 residues. The CDR3 nucleotides read TGTGCCAGCAGGGGGGCGGACGACACCGGGGAGCTGTTTTTT. This translates into CASRGADDTGELFF.

This clonotype was recorded at least ten times. J is TRBJ1-1 and V is TRBV29-1; perhaps TRBD1 as D (6 bases). V shed 6 bases and J shed 0 bases, with 11 bases lying between them. Germline V CDR1 and CDR2: SQVTM, ANQGSEA. The CDR3 covers 13 residues. The CDR3 here is CSVLGQLNTEAFF. The CDR3 DNA is TGCAGCGTCTTAGGACAGTTGAACACTGAAGCTTTCTTT. The full variable domain, completed using reference TRBV29-1 and TRBJ1-1, is SAVISQKPSRDICQRGTSLTIQCQVDSQVTMMFWYRQQPGQSLTLIATANQGSEATYESGFVIDKFPISRPNLTFSTLTVSNMSPEDSSIYLCSVLGQLNTEAFFGQGTRLTVV.

In its sample, this clonotype was seen a few times. The V call is TRBV20-1, the J call TRBJ2-3; D is undetermined. The CDR3 length is 14 residues. Germline CDR1 DFQATT, CDR2 SNEGSKA (reference sequence). V dropped 1 base and J dropped 2 bases, with 10 bases sitting between them. CDR3 bases: TGCAGTGCTAGAGTCGGCGGAAACACAGATACGCAGTATTTT. It yields the protein CSARVGGNTDTQYF.

This clonotype was observed a handful of times. The chain has TRBV12-3 or TRBV12-4 and TRBJ2-1; unclear D gene. Trimming took off 7 bases at V and 0 bases at J, with 13 bases between the two ends. The CDR3 is 15 residues long. In DNA form, the CDR3 reads TGTGCCAGCATGCCGCCCCTGGGCTCCTACAATGAGCAGTTCTTC. This gives the protein CASMPPLGSYNEQFF.

This clonotype showed up just a few times. The chain's CDR3 is CASSLTSGGKDTQYF. CDR3 DNA sequence: TGTGCCAGCAGCCTTACTAGCGGGGGTAAGGATACGCAGTATTTT. V gene TRBV6-1 combines with J gene TRBJ2-3; 11 bases map to TRBD2. The V segment lost 6 bases and the J segment 6 bases; nucleotides outside the gene matches: 8. This CDR3 is built from 15 residues. Germline V gene lookup returns CDR1 MNHNS and CDR2 SASEGT.

The table lists this clonotype with a few counts. The chain joins TRBV2 to TRBJ2-3; D is ambiguous. Trimming took off 7 bases at V and 4 bases at J, with 9 bases between the two ends. Germline-derived CDR1 and CDR2 are SNHLY and FYNNEI. This CDR3 spans 12 amino acids. CDR3 residues: CASTQVSDTQYF. Here the CDR3 DNA reads TGTGCCAGCACTCAAGTTTCAGATACGCAGTATTTT.